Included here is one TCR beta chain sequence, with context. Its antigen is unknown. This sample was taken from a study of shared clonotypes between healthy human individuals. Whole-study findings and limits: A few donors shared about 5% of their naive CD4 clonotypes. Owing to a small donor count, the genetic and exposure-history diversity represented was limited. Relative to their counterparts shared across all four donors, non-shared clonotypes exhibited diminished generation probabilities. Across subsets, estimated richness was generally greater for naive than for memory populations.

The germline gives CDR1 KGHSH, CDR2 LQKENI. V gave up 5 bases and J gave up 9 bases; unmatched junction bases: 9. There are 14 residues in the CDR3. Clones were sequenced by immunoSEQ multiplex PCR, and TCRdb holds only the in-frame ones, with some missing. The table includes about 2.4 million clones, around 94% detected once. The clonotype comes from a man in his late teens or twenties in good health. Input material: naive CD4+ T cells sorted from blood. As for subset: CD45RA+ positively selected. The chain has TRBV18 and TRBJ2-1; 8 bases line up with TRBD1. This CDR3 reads CASSSGQGKGEQFF. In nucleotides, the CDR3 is TGTGCCAGCTCATCCGGACAGGGAAAAGGTGAGCAGTTCTTC.